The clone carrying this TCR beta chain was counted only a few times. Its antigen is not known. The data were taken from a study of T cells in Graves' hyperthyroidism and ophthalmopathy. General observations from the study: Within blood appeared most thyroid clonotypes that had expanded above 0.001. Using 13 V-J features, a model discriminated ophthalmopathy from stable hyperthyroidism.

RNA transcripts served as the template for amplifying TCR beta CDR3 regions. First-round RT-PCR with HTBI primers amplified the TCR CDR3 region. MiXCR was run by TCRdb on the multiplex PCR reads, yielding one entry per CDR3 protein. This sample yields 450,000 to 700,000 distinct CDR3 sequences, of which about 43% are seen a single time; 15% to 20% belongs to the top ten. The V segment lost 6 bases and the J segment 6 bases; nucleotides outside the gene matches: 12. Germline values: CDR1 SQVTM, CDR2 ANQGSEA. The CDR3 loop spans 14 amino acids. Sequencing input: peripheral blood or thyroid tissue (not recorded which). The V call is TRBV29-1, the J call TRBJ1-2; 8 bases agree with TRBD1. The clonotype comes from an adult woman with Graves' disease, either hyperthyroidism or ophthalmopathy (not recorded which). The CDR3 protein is CSVLSPGTGHGYTF. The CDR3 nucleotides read TGCAGCGTCCTCAGCCCCGGGACAGGCCATGGCTACACCTTC. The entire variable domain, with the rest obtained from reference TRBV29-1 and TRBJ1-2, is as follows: SAVISQKPSRDICQRGTSLTIQCQVDSQVTMMFWYRQQPGQSLTLIATANQGSEATYESGFVIDKFPISRPNLTFSTLTVSNMSPEDSSIYLCSVLSPGTGHGYTFGSGTRLTVV.